The next 6 T cell receptor beta chains were all read from a single sample in a study of T cells in Graves' hyperthyroidism and ophthalmopathy. Template material for amplifying TCR beta CDR3 regions consisted of RNA transcripts. TCR CDR3 regions were first amplified by RT-PCR with HTBI primers. A single record per CDR3 protein comes from TCRdb applying MiXCR to the multiplex PCR reads. The data hold some 690,000 distinct CDR3 sequences, with 17% observed a single time. The sample taken for sequencing was blood. The receptors were gathered from a man aged 45-65 years with Graves' hyperthyroidism.

The rearrangement uses TRBV2 and TRBJ2-7; D gene uncertain. The V and J ends lost 2 bases and 3 bases respectively, with 17 bases between them. The V gene's germline CDR1 is SNHLY and CDR2 FYNNEI. There are 16 residues in the CDR3. As DNA, the CDR3 is TGTGCCAGCAGTGAATGGTCAGGCCGAATTCTCTACGAGCAGTACTTC. Protein sequence: CASSEWSGRILYEQYF. Drawing the rest from reference TRBV2 and TRBJ2-7, the complete variable domain is EPEVTQTPSHQVTQMGQEVILRCVPISNHLYFYWYRQILGQKVEFLVSFYNNEISEKSEIFDDQFSVERPDGSNFTLKIRSTKLEDSAMYFCASSEWSGRILYEQYFGPGTRLTVT.

This clonotype came up many times. This chain uses TRBV12-3 or TRBV12-4 with TRBJ2-1; tentatively, D is TRBD1 (5 bases). The CDR3 is 12 residues long. With 6 bases removed from V and 8 bases from J, the gap between germline ends came to 11 bases. CDR3 in DNA: TGTGCCAGCAGCCGACAGCGAGATGAGCAGTTCTTC. This translates into CASSRQRDEQFF.

In this sample, this clonotype turned up many times. Written as DNA, the CDR3 is TGTGCCAGCAGTCCCCGACAGGGAACCAATCAGCCCCAGCATTTT. Encoded protein: CASSPRQGTNQPQHF. The V and J genes are TRBV28 and TRBJ1-5, with 7 nucleotides matching TRBD1. This CDR3 region has 15 residues. The V gene end was trimmed by 5 bases and the J gene end by 3 bases; junction bases not matched to a gene: 7. The germline V gene has CDR1 MDHEN and CDR2 SYDVKM.

This clonotype was recorded at least ten times. This chain uses TRBV16 with TRBJ2-3; 8 nucleotides match TRBD1. Germline V gene sequence: CDR1 KGHSY, CDR2 FQNENV. The CDR3 has 17 amino acids. The V gene end was trimmed by 4 bases and the J gene end by 2 bases; junction bases not matched to a gene: 11. CDR3 region: CASSPFAGGDDTDTQYF. The CDR3 DNA is TGTGCCAGCAGCCCATTCGCAGGGGGCGACGACACAGATACGCAGTATTTT. The full variable domain, rest sourced from reference TRBV16 and TRBJ2-3, is GEEVAQTPKHLVRGEGQKAKLYCAPIKGHSYVFWYQQVLKNEFKFLISFQNENVFDETGMPKERFSAKCLPNSPCSLEIQATKLEDSAVYFCASSPFAGGDDTDTQYFGPGTRLTVL.

In its sample, this clonotype was seen many times. The chain is built from TRBV29-1 and TRBJ2-7; D not certain. V was trimmed by 4 bases and J by 2 bases, leaving 9 bases between them. The germline CDR1 and CDR2 sequences are SQVTM and ANQGSEA. The CDR3 consists of 12 residues. The CDR3 DNA reads TGCAGCGTTGGCCCAGGAACCTACGAGCAGTACTTC. This encodes CSVGPGTYEQYF.

This clonotype was recorded many times. The rearrangement uses TRBV7-9 and TRBJ2-3, with D possibly matching TRBD2 (5 bases). The germline V gene has CDR1 SEHNR and CDR2 FQNEAQ (reference sequence). V was cut by 7 bases and J by 4 bases, with 12 bases left in between. The CDR3 extends over 13 amino acids. The CDR3 region is CASMFLAADTQYF. CDR3 nucleotide sequence: TGTGCCAGCATGTTTCTAGCTGCAGATACGCAGTATTTT.